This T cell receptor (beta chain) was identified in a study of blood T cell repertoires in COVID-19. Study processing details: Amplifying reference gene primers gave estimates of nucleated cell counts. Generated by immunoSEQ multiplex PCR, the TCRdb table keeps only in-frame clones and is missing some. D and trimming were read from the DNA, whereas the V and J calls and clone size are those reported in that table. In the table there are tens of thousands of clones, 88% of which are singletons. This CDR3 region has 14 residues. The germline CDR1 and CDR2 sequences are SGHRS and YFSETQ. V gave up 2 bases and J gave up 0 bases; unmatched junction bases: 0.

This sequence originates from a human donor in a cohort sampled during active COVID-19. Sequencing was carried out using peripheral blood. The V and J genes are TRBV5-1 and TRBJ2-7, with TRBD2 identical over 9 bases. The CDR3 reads CASSFSGSSYEQYF. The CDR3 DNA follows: TGCGCCAGCAGCTTTAGCGGGAGCTCCTACGAGCAGTACTTC.